The clone carrying this T cell receptor (beta chain) was recorded many times. Patients were all untreated before their thyroid surgery. The sample originates from a study of metastatic and nonmetastatic thyroid tumors. The CDR3 sequence is 16 residues long. Trimming removed 5 bases at V and 2 bases at J, with 16 bases between. In germline, CDR1 is SGHTA, CDR2 FQGNSA. Using MiXCR, TCRdb reanalyzed the PCR reads. Of over 25,000 clones listed, 7% to 9% are singletons. Sequenced material: blood. The J gene is TRBJ2-1, the V gene TRBV7-2; tentatively, D is TRBD2 (5 bases). This TCR was recovered from a female donor with papillary thyroid cancer or a benign thyroid nodule (not recorded which). Some clones in this sample may be carry-over from other donors' samples. CDR3 residues: CASSPQTGSAYNEQFF. In DNA, the CDR3 is TGTGCCAGCAGCCCCCAGACGGGGAGTGCCTACAATGAGCAGTTCTTC.